Below, one T cell receptor beta chain is given with its context. Its antigen is still unknown. The V segment lost 6 bases and the J segment 5 bases; nucleotides outside the gene matches: 12. The CDR3 consists of 16 residues. Germline V CDR1 and CDR2: MDHEN, SYDVKM. TCRdb reanalysed the reads using MiXCR and keeps one entry per CDR3 protein. In the table there are under 850,000 distinct CDR3 sequences, roughly 33% of which are singletons. This sample was taken from a study of T cell repertoires in cytomegalovirus infection. General study findings and limits: Summed frequency of shared TCR beta families picked out CMV carriers who also had the relevant HLA.

Sequencing was performed on cultured PBMCs, taken from culture after CMV antigen stimulation. The rearrangement uses TRBV28 and TRBJ1-4, with 7 positions matching TRBD1. The sequence derives from a human donor in good health (CMV status not recorded). Some clones in this sample may be carry-over from other donors' samples. The CDR3 DNA follows: TGTGCCAGCAGCTCTGCAGGGGGGGGTATGAATGAAAAACTGTTTTTT. Residues: CASSSAGGGMNEKLFF.